This T cell receptor beta chain was recorded in a study of T cell changes during pregnancy in multiple sclerosis. From germline, CDR1 is SSHAT and CDR2 FNYEAQ (reference sequence). The length of the CDR3 is 13 residues. V shed 5 bases and J shed 2 bases, with 9 bases lying between them. Here immunoSEQ multiplex PCR was the method, and the copy in TCRdb shows in-frame clones only, minus some. The data show roughly 13,000 clones, with over 85% seen just once and approximately 2.8% held by the top ten. This chain uses TRBV7-7 with TRBJ2-5; unclear D gene. The TCR comes from a female donor in good health, enrolled as a control in a pregnancy study. The sample in question was peripheral blood, obtained in the second trimester of pregnancy. CDR3 sequence reads: CASSRSGQETQYF. DNA of the CDR3: TGTGCCAGCAGCCGATCCGGGCAAGAGACCCAGTACTTC.